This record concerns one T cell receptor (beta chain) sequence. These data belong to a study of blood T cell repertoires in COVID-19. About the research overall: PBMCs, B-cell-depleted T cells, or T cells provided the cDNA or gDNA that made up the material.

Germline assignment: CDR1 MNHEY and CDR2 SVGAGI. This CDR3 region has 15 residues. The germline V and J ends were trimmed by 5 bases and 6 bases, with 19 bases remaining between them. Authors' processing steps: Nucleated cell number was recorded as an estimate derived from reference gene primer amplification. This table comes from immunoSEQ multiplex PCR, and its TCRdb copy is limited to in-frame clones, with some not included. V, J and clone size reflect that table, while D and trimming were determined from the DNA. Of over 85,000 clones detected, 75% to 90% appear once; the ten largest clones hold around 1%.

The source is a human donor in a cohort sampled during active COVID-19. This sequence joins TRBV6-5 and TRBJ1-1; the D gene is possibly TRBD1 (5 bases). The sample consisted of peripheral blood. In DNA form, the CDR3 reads TGTGCCAGCAGTCCTAGGGGCAGGGAGGACGCTGAAGCTTTCTTT. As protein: CASSPRGREDAEAFF.